Below, 28 T cell receptor beta chains from the same sample are listed, as sequenced in a study of blood T cell repertoires in COVID-19. This table comes from immunoSEQ multiplex PCR, and its TCRdb copy is limited to in-frame clones, with some not included. Of around 130,000 clones listed, 75% to 85% are singletons. The sequenced material came from peripheral blood. These receptors were collected from an elderly man with acute or convalescent COVID-19.

This chain connects TRBV5-4 to TRBJ1-4; possibly TRBD1 for D (6 bases). The germline gives CDR1 SGHNT, CDR2 YYREEE (reference sequence). V shed 4 bases and J shed 8 bases, with 12 bases lying between them. CDR3 length: 13 amino acids. The CDR3 loop is CASSPDTGEKLFF. DNA for the CDR3: TGTGCCAGCAGCCCAGATACAGGGGAAAAACTGTTTTTT.

The chain carries TRBV6-5 and TRBJ2-1, with D possibly being TRBD1 (5 bases). Trimming cost V 4 bases and J 11 bases, with 15 bases left between them. The length of the CDR3 is 13 residues. Germline V gives CDR1 MNHEY, CDR2 SVGAGI. This chain's CDR3 is CASSSLGQRQQFF. The DNA for the CDR3 is TGTGCCAGCAGTTCCTTGGGGCAGCGTCAGCAGTTCTTC.

The CDR3 is CASAGLVYEQYF. CDR3 nucleotides: TGTGCCAGCGCAGGGTTAGTATACGAGCAGTACTTC. V and J are TRBV28 and TRBJ2-7; TRBD1 might be the D (5 bases). V was trimmed by 8 bases and J by 4 bases, leaving 12 bases between them. Germline values: CDR1 MDHEN, CDR2 SYDVKM. The CDR3 covers 12 residues. Full variable domain (missing parts from reference TRBV28 and TRBJ2-7): DVKVTQSSRYLVKRTGEKVFLECVQDMDHENMFWYRQDPGLGLRLIYFSYDVKMKEKGDIPEGYSVSREKKERFSLILESASTNQTSMYLCASAGLVYEQYFGPGTRLTVT.

The genes are TRBV2 and TRBJ2-1; D may be TRBD2 (6 bases). Looked up from germline, CDR1 is SNHLY and CDR2 is FYNNEI. The V end was cut by 5 bases, the J end by 4 bases, with 15 bases between. The CDR3 totals 15 residues. This chain's CDR3 is CASSFGGPGYNEQFF. The CDR3 nucleotides are TGTGCCAGCAGTTTCGGAGGGCCTGGGTACAATGAGCAGTTCTTC.

CDR3 in amino acids: CASRDAGGSQPQHF. The CDR3 nucleotides read TGTGCCAGTAGGGACGCAGGGGGCAGTCAGCCCCAGCATTTT. The gene calls are TRBV19 and TRBJ1-5; TRBD1 matches at 8 bases. Germline V gene sequence: CDR1 LNHDA, CDR2 SQIVND (reference sequence). The CDR3 consists of 14 residues. J was trimmed by 6 bases and V by 6 bases; bases with no gene match: 7.

This chain joins TRBV4-3 and TRBJ2-1, with 8 bases fitting TRBD2. Trimming at V came to 5 bases and at J to 2 bases, leaving 8 bases not matched to a gene. The CDR3 has 16 amino acids. CDR1 is LGHNA and CDR2 is YSLEER in the germline V gene. The CDR3 region is CASSERPGGTYNEQFF. Written as DNA, the CDR3 is TGCGCCAGCAGCGAGCGACCGGGGGGGACCTACAATGAGCAGTTCTTC.

The chain joins TRBV27 to TRBJ2-3; 8 nucleotides align to TRBD1. CDR1 is MNHEY, CDR2 SMNVEV, per germline (reference sequence). CDR3 length: 17 residues. V lost 6 bases, J lost 0 bases, and 11 bases stayed unmatched. The CDR3 DNA follows: TGTGCCAGCAGACGACAGGGGTTGGCCATGAGCACAGATACGCAGTATTTT. Protein: CASRRQGLAMSTDTQYF.

The rearrangement links TRBV7-9 to TRBJ1-6, with 9 nucleotides matching TRBD1. V lost 4 bases to trimming and J lost 8 bases; unmatched junction nucleotides: 3. This CDR3 is built from 14 residues. Germline CDR1 and CDR2: SEHNR and FQNEAQ (reference sequence). This chain's CDR3 is CASSSTGGYSPLHF. The CDR3, as DNA: TGTGCCAGCAGCTCAACAGGGGGCTATTCACCCCTCCACTTT.

The chain links TRBV10-3 to TRBJ2-5, with a tentative D call TRBD2 (7 bases). Germline assignment: CDR1 ENHRY and CDR2 SYGVKD. V was cut by 3 bases and J by 4 bases, with 15 bases left in between. This CDR3 contains 15 residues. For the CDR3, the DNA is TGTGCCATCAGTGATAGTTCGGGGGGCATAGAGACCCAGTACTTC. Its translation is CAISDSSGGIETQYF.

The CDR3 nucleotides read TGTGCCAGCAGCTACCGGGACAGGGCCCCCGAGACCCAGTACTTC. It translates to CASSYRDRAPETQYF. The V gene is TRBV3-1 (or the pseudogene TRBV3-2), the J gene TRBJ2-5; TRBD1 agrees at 9 bases. J was trimmed by 5 bases and V by 5 bases; bases with no gene match: 9. The CDR3 has 15 residues. Germline CDR1 LGHDT, CDR2 YNNKEL (reference sequence).

This clone appeared a single time. The chain recombines TRBV7-6 with TRBJ2-4, with D maybe TRBD2 (5 bases). V gave up 0 bases and J gave up 0 bases, with 12 bases separating them. The CDR3 is made up of 17 amino acids. Germline V CDR1 and CDR2: SGHVS, FNYEAQ. The CDR3 loop reads CASSLADGDLAKNIQYF. CDR3 in DNA: TGTGCCAGCAGCTTAGCGGACGGGGATCTAGCCAAAAACATTCAGTACTTC. Variable domain in full (rest from reference TRBV7-6 and TRBJ2-4): GAGVSQSPRYKVTKRGQDVALRCDPISGHVSLYWYRQALGQGPEFLTYFNYEAQQDKSGLPNDRFSAERPEGSISTLTIQRTEQRDSAMYRCASSLADGDLAKNIQYFGAGTRLSVL.

This clone appeared a single time. The gene calls are TRBV2 and TRBJ1-5; TRBD1 might be the D (5 bases). This CDR3 contains 12 residues. Trimming took off 7 bases at V and 16 bases at J, with 20 bases between the two ends. Germline CDR1 SNHLY, CDR2 FYNNEI. As DNA, the CDR3 is TGTGCCAGCACAGAAAGATCTGGGGCGCGACATTTT. Translated: CASTERSGARHF.

V is TRBV4-3 and J is TRBJ1-4; D is uncertain. There are 17 residues in the CDR3. The V end was cut by 0 bases, the J end by 0 bases, with 11 bases between. The germline gives CDR1 LGHNA, CDR2 YSLEER. For the CDR3, the DNA is TGCGCCAGCAGCCAAGATGTCCGTAGCACAACTAATGAAAAACTGTTTTTT. This sequence encodes CASSQDVRSTTNEKLFF.

This clone showed up just once. The rearrangement links TRBV5-4 to TRBJ2-7; no clear D gene. The germline V gene has CDR1 SGHNT and CDR2 YYREEE (reference sequence). With 4 bases removed from V and 1 base from J, the gap between germline ends came to 15 bases. The CDR3 is 15 residues long. CDR3 amino acids: CASSLTNRNSYEQYF. In DNA, the CDR3 is TGTGCCAGCAGCCTAACCAACCGAAATTCCTACGAGCAGTACTTC.

This clone showed up just a few times. This rearrangement joins TRBV7-9 to TRBJ2-7, with 8 bases matching TRBD1. V lost 8 bases and J lost 3; bases outside the gene matches: 6. The CDR3 has 13 residues. CDR1 and CDR2 from the germline V gene are SEHNR and FQNEAQ (reference sequence). The CDR3 loop is CASSGQDNYEQYF. The CDR3, as DNA: TGTGCCAGCTCGGGACAGGATAACTACGAGCAGTACTTC.

The chain combines TRBV10-3 with TRBJ2-1, with 7 bases matching TRBD2. The length of the CDR3 is 13 residues. CDR1 is ENHRY and CDR2 is SYGVKD in the germline V gene. Trimming cost V 3 bases and J 9 bases; bases outside gene matches: 5. This chain's CDR3 is CAISEAWEGEQFF. The CDR3 DNA reads TGTGCCATCAGTGAAGCATGGGAGGGTGAGCAGTTCTTC.

This chain uses TRBV7-2 with TRBJ1-5, with 9 positions matching TRBD1. The CDR3 spans 15 residues. V shed 2 bases, J shed 9 bases, and the junction held 8 bases outside the gene matches. Germline-derived CDR1 and CDR2 are SGHTA and FQGNSA. CDR3 coding DNA: TGTGCCAGCAGCTTATCACAGGGGGCAGGGTCGCCCCAGCATTTT. As protein: CASSLSQGAGSPQHF.

The chain carries TRBV5-1 and TRBJ2-3, with 10 bases fitting TRBD2. The CDR3 consists of 16 residues. CDR1 is SGHRS, CDR2 YFSETQ, per germline. V gave up 4 bases and J gave up 1 base; unmatched junction bases: 6. The CDR3 DNA reads as TGCGCCAGCAGCCGGCGCGGACTAGCGGGCACAGATACGCAGTATTTT. It codes for CASSRRGLAGTDTQYF.

The chain combines TRBV9 with TRBJ2-5; D possibly corresponds to TRBD2 (6 bases). Germline CDR1 is SGDLS and CDR2 is YYNGEE. This CDR3 is 14 amino acids long. V gave up 1 base and J gave up 1 base, with 8 bases separating them. CDR3 sequence reads: CASSVSGLQETQYF. In nucleotides, the CDR3 is TGTGCCAGCAGCGTATCGGGACTCCAAGAGACCCAGTACTTC.

The CDR3 DNA reads TGTGCCAGCCTCCGCGGGGACGTGAATGAGCAGTTCTTC. Amino acid sequence: CASLRGDVNEQFF. V is TRBV6-5 and J is TRBJ2-1; perhaps TRBD2 as D (6 bases). Trimming pared 8 bases from V and 7 bases from J, leaving 15 bases between. This CDR3 contains 13 residues. Germline-derived CDR1 and CDR2 are MNHEY and SVGAGI.

The rearrangement joins TRBV4-3 to TRBJ2-2; possibly TRBD1 for D (5 bases). Trimming removed 1 base at V and 0 bases at J, with 9 bases between. This CDR3 region has 16 residues. Germline CDR1 and CDR2: LGHNA and YSLEER. CDR3 DNA: TGCGCCAGCAGCCAAGTCGGCAGGGCGAACACCGGGGAGCTGTTTTTT. Protein sequence: CASSQVGRANTGELFF.

J is TRBJ2-7 and V is TRBV12-5, with TRBD1 matching over 7 bases. Germline V gene data show CDR1 as LGHNT and CDR2 as FRNRAP. This CDR3 spans 15 amino acids. J gave up 2 bases and V 0 bases, and 4 bases lay outside the gene matches. The CDR3: CASGLVRQGPYEQYF. In nucleotides, the CDR3 is TGTGCTAGTGGTTTGGTACGACAGGGCCCCTACGAGCAGTACTTC.

This chain links TRBV3-1 (or the pseudogene TRBV3-2) with TRBJ1-4; D perhaps matches TRBD1 (5 bases). V was trimmed by 5 bases and J by 1 base, leaving 11 bases between them. The CDR3 is 15 amino acids. The germline CDR1 and CDR2 sequences are LGHDT and YNNKEL (reference sequence). The CDR3 protein is CASSLTGVTNEKLFF. CDR3 in DNA: TGTGCCAGCAGCTTGACGGGGGTAACTAATGAAAAACTGTTTTTT.

The V and J genes are TRBV9 and TRBJ2-1; 7 bases are shared with TRBD2. CDR3 length equals 15 residues. Germline V gene sequence: CDR1 SGDLS, CDR2 YYNGEE. J lost 6 bases, V lost 3 bases, and 9 bases had no gene match. The CDR3 sequence: CASSEWGGGGNEQFF. The CDR3 region has the DNA TGTGCCAGCAGCGAGTGGGGTGGCGGGGGCAATGAGCAGTTCTTC.

This clone was counted a single time. V gene TRBV24-1 combines with J gene TRBJ2-6; 7 bases are shared with TRBD2. The germline gives CDR1 KGHDR, CDR2 SFDVKD. Trimming cost V 6 bases and J 4 bases; bases outside gene matches: 14. This CDR3 comprises 18 residues. As DNA, the CDR3 is TGTGCCACCAGTTCGATCCGGGGGGAAGGGTCAGGGGCCAACGTCCTGACTTTC. It specifies CATSSIRGEGSGANVLTF.

The chain employs TRBV6-5 and TRBJ2-7, with D possibly TRBD1 on 6 matching bases. Germline V gene data show CDR1 as MNHEY and CDR2 as SVGAGI. Trimming stripped 6 bases from V and 3 bases from J, with 15 bases between. The CDR3 spans 14 residues. CDR3 bases: TGTGCCAGCAGCGAGGGGGTGTGGGACTACGAGCAGTACTTC. Amino acid sequence: CASSEGVWDYEQYF.

V and J are TRBV19 and TRBJ1-3; D unclear. The germline gives CDR1 LNHDA, CDR2 SQIVND (reference sequence). CDR3 size: 16 residues. V was pared by 3 bases and J by 4 bases, with 16 bases between. DNA for the CDR3: TGTGCCAGTAGTATGCGACACGGGATGACAGGAAACACCATATATTTT. It translates to CASSMRHGMTGNTIYF. The variable domain in full, with the rest retrieved from reference TRBV19 and TRBJ1-3, is DGGITQSPKYLFRKEGQNVTLSCEQNLNHDAMYWYRQDPGQGLRLIYYSQIVNDFQKGDIAEGYSVSREKKESFPLTVTSAQKNPTAFYLCASSMRHGMTGNTIYFGEGSWLTVV.

This clone appeared a single time. This chain uses TRBV7-3 with TRBJ2-3, with unresolved D. This CDR3 contains 13 residues. CDR1 is SGHTA, CDR2 FQGTGA, per germline. Trimming removed 2 bases at V and 1 base at J, with 4 bases between. The CDR3 nucleotides are TGTGCCAGCAGCTTATCGGGCACAGATACGCAGTATTTT. Its protein product is CASSLSGTDTQYF.